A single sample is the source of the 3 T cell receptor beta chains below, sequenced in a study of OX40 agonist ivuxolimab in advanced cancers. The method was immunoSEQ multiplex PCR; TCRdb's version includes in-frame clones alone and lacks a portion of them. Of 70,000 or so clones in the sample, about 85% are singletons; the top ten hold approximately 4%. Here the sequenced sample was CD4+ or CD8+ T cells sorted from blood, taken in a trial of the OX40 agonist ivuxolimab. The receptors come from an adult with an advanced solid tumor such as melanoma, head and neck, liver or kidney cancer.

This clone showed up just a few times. The CDR3 DNA is TGTGCCAGCAGTTTCAGCACCGGGGAGCTGTTTTTT. It specifies CASSFSTGELFF. The V and J genes are TRBV28 and TRBJ2-2; D unresolved. The CDR3 has 12 amino acids. Trimming left V 3 bases short and J 4 bases short, with 3 bases between. Germline CDR1 and CDR2: MDHEN and SYDVKM.

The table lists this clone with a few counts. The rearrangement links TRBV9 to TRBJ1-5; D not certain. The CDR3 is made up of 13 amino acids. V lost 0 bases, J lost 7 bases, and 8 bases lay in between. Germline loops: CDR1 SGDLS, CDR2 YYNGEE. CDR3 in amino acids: CASSVGPNQPQHF. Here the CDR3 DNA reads TGTGCCAGCAGCGTAGGGCCAAACCAGCCCCAGCATTTT.

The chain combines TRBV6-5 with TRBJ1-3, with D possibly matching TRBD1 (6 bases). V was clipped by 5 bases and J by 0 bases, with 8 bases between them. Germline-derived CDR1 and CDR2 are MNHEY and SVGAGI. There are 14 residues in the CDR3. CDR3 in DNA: TGTGCCAGCAGTCCGGACAGCTCTGGAAACACCATATATTTT. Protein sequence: CASSPDSSGNTIYF.